These 23 T cell receptor beta chains originate from one sample sequenced in a study of CD8+CD57+ T cells in acquired aplastic anemia. It was patients with CD8+CD57+ cell expansion by flow cytometry who were chosen for sequencing. CDR3 and TCR beta VDJ profiling relied on a genomic DNA template. TCRdb reanalysed the reads using MiXCR and keeps one entry per CDR3 protein. The table records approximately 200,000 distinct CDR3 sequences, almost 50% of them present only once. The sample was sorted CD4+, CD8+, or CD8+CD57+ T cells (not recorded which) from PBMCs. Receptors were obtained from a human donor with aplastic anemia.

As to this clonotype: It may be a read error: a sequence one base away is much more abundant. This chain links TRBV5-1 with TRBJ2-1, with D possibly being TRBD1 (6 bases). The CDR3 runs to 14 residues. Germline V gene data show CDR1 as SGHRS and CDR2 as YFSETQ. CDR3 in amino acids: CAGSPGDKYNEQFF. The CDR3 nucleotides are TGCGCCGGCAGCCCTGGGGACAAATACAATGAGCAGTTCTTC.

This clonotype was seen ten or more times. V usage is TRBV6-5 and J usage is TRBJ2-3; 8 bases match TRBD2. Germline assignment: CDR1 MNHEY and CDR2 SVGAGI. V gave up 5 bases and J gave up 2 bases; unmatched junction bases: 6. This CDR3 has 15 amino acids. The CDR3 loop reads CASSPGTRHTDTQYF. The CDR3 nucleotides read TGTGCCAGCAGTCCCGGGACTAGACACACAGATACGCAGTATTTT.

This clonotype was picked up a small number of times. This chain links TRBV7-9 with TRBJ2-6; D is possibly TRBD2 (6 bases). CDR3 length equals 18 residues. The germline V gene encodes CDR1 SEHNR and CDR2 FQNEAQ (reference sequence). Trimming removed 5 bases from V and 4 bases from J, with 21 bases in between. The chain's CDR3 is CASSPCPTRTSGANVLTF. CDR3 sequence (DNA): TGTGCCAGCAGCCCCTGCCCCACACGTACTAGCGGGGCCAACGTCCTGACTTTC.

This clonotype was detected only a few times. The chain employs TRBV7-2 and TRBJ1-1, with D unresolved. This CDR3 region has 14 residues. The germline V gene has CDR1 SGHTA and CDR2 FQGNSA. V was cut by 4 bases and J by 1 base, with 10 bases left in between. For the CDR3, the DNA is TGTGCCAGCAGCTCGGACTCTGGGAACACTGAAGCTTTCTTT. Encoded protein: CASSSDSGNTEAFF.

This clonotype has ten or more counts. V and J are TRBV7-3 and TRBJ2-4, with TRBD2 matching 8 bases. The CDR3 has 14 amino acids. Germline V gene lookup returns CDR1 SGHTA and CDR2 FQGTGA. The ends lost 5 bases at V and 7 bases at J; junction bases unmatched: 7. CDR3 bases: TGTGCCAGCAGCCTAGGGCCGGGGGGGAACATTCAGTACTTC. This codes for CASSLGPGGNIQYF.

Many counts were recorded for this clonotype. The chain is built from TRBV12-3 or TRBV12-4 and TRBJ1-5; 12 bases are shared with TRBD1. This CDR3 comprises 15 residues. V lost 3 bases to trimming and J lost 7 bases; unmatched junction nucleotides: 4. CDR3 DNA: TGTGCCAGCAGTTTGGGACAGGGGGCGGCCCAGCCCCAGCATTTT. Protein: CASSLGQGAAQPQHF.

Notes on this clonotype: Its ends do not fully match the called genes, so a read error is possible. J is TRBJ2-5 and V is TRBV24-1; TRBD2 might be the D (5 bases). The CDR3 is 11 residues long. Germline V gene sequence: CDR1 KGHDR, CDR2 SFDVKD. The CDR3 sequence: CATGEGMVQYF. CDR3 nucleotide sequence: TGTGCCACCGGTGAGGGTATGGTCCAGTACTTC.

The V gene is TRBV20-1, the J gene TRBJ2-1; 9 nucleotides line up with TRBD1. J lost 2 bases, V lost 2 bases, and 1 base had no gene match. The CDR3 loop spans 14 amino acids. The germline CDR1 and CDR2 sequences are DFQATT and SNEGSKA (reference sequence). CDR3 sequence reads: CSARWTGAYNEQFF. CDR3 nucleotide sequence: TGCAGTGCTAGATGGACAGGGGCCTACAATGAGCAGTTCTTC.

About this clonotype: One junction end disagrees with the germline gene, perhaps due to a read error. The rearrangement joins TRBV19 to TRBJ1-2; the D gene is possibly TRBD1 (6 bases). Germline CDR1 LNHDA, CDR2 SQIVND (reference sequence). The CDR3 runs to 14 residues. This CDR3 reads CASRGDRRGYGHTF. DNA of the CDR3: TGTGCCAGTAGGGGTGACAGGAGGGGCTATGGCCACACCTTC.

The chain has TRBV7-2 and TRBJ1-3; the D is unclear. Germline CDR1 is SGHTA and CDR2 is FQGNSA. The CDR3 is 14 amino acids. The V end was cut by 5 bases, the J end by 2 bases, with 10 bases between. CDR3 sequence: CASSEITTGNTIYF. The DNA for the CDR3 is TGTGCCAGCAGCGAAATAACGACTGGAAACACCATATATTTT.

This clonotype has at least ten counts. The junction does not match germline at one end; this may be a read error. V usage is TRBV19 and J usage is TRBJ2-7, with a tentative D call TRBD2 (6 bases). The CDR3 sequence is 14 residues long. Germline CDR1 LNHDA, CDR2 SQIVND (reference sequence). The CDR3 loop is CVSSDSGGTYEQYF. DNA of the CDR3: TGTGTCAGTAGTGACTCCGGGGGAACCTACGAGCAGTACTTC.

The chain uses TRBV3-1 and TRBJ2-5, with 9 positions matching TRBD2. Germline V gene lookup returns CDR1 LGHDT and CDR2 YNNKEL (reference sequence). With 1 base clipped from V and 7 bases from J, the junction kept 10 bases outside the gene matches. The CDR3 extends over 16 amino acids. The CDR3 DNA reads TGTGCCAGCAGCCAAGTCCCTAGCGGGGCGGCAGGGACCCAGTACTTC. It codes for CASSQVPSGAAGTQYF.

Turning to this clonotype: A junction boundary mismatches the germline segment, possibly from a read error. The chain joins TRBV4-1 to TRBJ2-1; TRBD2 aligns across 9 bases. The CDR3 is 16 amino acids. Germline V lookup: CDR1 MGHRA, CDR2 YSYEKL. The CDR3 sequence: CASSPPLAGTYNEQFF. DNA for the CDR3: TGTGCCAGCAGCCCCCCGCTAGCGGGGACCTACAATGAGCAGTTCTTC.

CDR3 sequence (DNA): TGTGCCAGCAGTTCCTACTACGAGCAGTACTTC. Translating it yields CASSSYYEQYF. The J gene is TRBJ2-5, the V gene TRBV6-5; D is uncertain. The assigned J gene may be wrong: the sequence end matches TRBJ2-7 better. Germline CDR1 and CDR2: MNHEY and SVGAGI. CDR3 size: 11 residues.

The V call is TRBV5-1, the J call TRBJ1-4, with TRBD1 matching over 9 bases. In germline, CDR1 is SGHRS, CDR2 YFSETQ. J was trimmed by 0 bases and V by 0 bases; bases with no gene match: 6. CDR3 length equals 18 residues. The CDR3 DNA reads as TGCGCCAGCAGCTTGGCCTCGGGACAGGGCGCAACTAATGAAAAACTGTTTTTT. Amino acids: CASSLASGQGATNEKLFF.

This clonotype was counted many times. This rearrangement joins TRBV7-9 to TRBJ2-1; possibly TRBD1 or TRBD2 for D (5 bases each). This CDR3 contains 15 residues. Between the trimmed V and J ends, which lost 5 bases and 3 bases, there was a span of 14 bases. Germline-derived CDR1 and CDR2 are SEHNR and FQNEAQ (reference sequence). DNA of the CDR3: TGTGCCAGCAGCCGAATTCGGGGCTTCTACAATGAGCAGTTCTTC. This sequence encodes CASSRIRGFYNEQFF. The whole variable domain, remainder taken from reference TRBV7-9 and TRBJ2-1, is DTGVSQNPRHKITKRGQNVTFRCDPISEHNRLYWYRQTLGQGPEFLTYFQNEAQLEKSRLLSDRFSAERPKGSFSTLEIQRTEQGDSAMYLCASSRIRGFYNEQFFGPGTRLTVL.

For this clonotype: Because the CDR3 is missing its conserved closing phenylalanine or tryptophan, this is likely a read error. The chain carries TRBV15 and TRBJ1-6; D gene unclear. The CDR3 loop spans 12 amino acids. CDR1 and CDR2 from the germline V gene are LNHNV and YYDKDF (reference sequence). V was pared by 0 bases and J by 15 bases, with 9 bases between. The CDR3 DNA sequence: TGTGCCACCAGCAGAGATAAGGGTCTCCTCCACTCT. Its protein is CATSRDKGLLHS.

V is TRBV10-3 and J is TRBJ1-2; the D is unclear. The length of the CDR3 is 11 residues. Trimming took 10 bases from V and 4 from J, leaving 10 bases between them. Germline CDR1 ENHRY, CDR2 SYGVKD. CDR3 region: CASKESYGYTF. In DNA form, the CDR3 reads TGTGCCAGCAAAGAGTCCTATGGCTACACCTTC.

The rearrangement links TRBV30 to TRBJ1-1; 7 bases line up with TRBD1. V lost 4 bases to trimming and J lost 5 bases; unmatched junction nucleotides: 7. Germline CDR1 and CDR2: GTSNPN and SVGIG (reference sequence). This CDR3 contains 13 residues. CDR3: CAWKEQGITEAFF. The CDR3 DNA reads as TGTGCCTGGAAAGAACAGGGGATTACTGAAGCTTTCTTT. Together with reference TRBV30 and TRBJ1-1, the CDR3 gives the full variable domain: SQTIHQWPATLVQPVGSPLSLECTVEGTSNPNLYWYRQAAGRGLQLLFYSVGIGQISSEVPQNLSASRPQDRQFILSSKKLLLSDSGFYLCAWKEQGITEAFFGQGTRLTVV.

This clonotype has a handful of counts. The chain uses TRBV25-1 and TRBJ1-2, with a weak D call TRBD1 (6 bases). Trimming took off 5 bases at V and 4 bases at J, with 20 bases between the two ends. The CDR3 length is 16 residues. Germline lookup yields CDR1 MGHDK and CDR2 SYGVNS. The CDR3 DNA reads TGTGCCAGCAGTTCCAATGGACAGCGTTTTAGCTATGGCTACACCTTC. Its protein is CASSSNGQRFSYGYTF.

The chain links TRBV19 to TRBJ2-7; possibly TRBD1 or TRBD2 for D (7 bases each). The V and J ends lost 6 bases and 7 bases respectively, with 16 bases between them. Germline lookup yields CDR1 LNHDA and CDR2 SQIVND (reference sequence). The CDR3 length is 13 residues. The CDR3 region is CASRTQGGEEQYF. Here the CDR3 DNA reads TGTGCCAGTAGGACCCAGGGGGGGGAAGAGCAGTACTTC.

The gene calls are TRBV25-1 and TRBJ1-2; 7 positions match TRBD1. CDR1 and CDR2 from the germline V gene are MGHDK and SYGVNS. The trim removed 3 bases at V and 4 bases at J, leaving 2 bases unmatched. This CDR3 comprises 13 residues. CDR3 sequence (DNA): TGTGCCAGCAGTGACTGGACAGGCTATGGCTACACCTTC. Protein product: CASSDWTGYGYTF.

Of note for this clonotype: At one of its ends the junction is not consistent with the germline gene, which may arise from a read error. The chain couples TRBV25-1 to TRBJ2-5; possible D gene TRBD2, 6 bases. This CDR3 has 15 amino acids. Germline V gene data show CDR1 as MGHDK and CDR2 as SYGVNS. CDR3 coding DNA: TGCGCCAGCAGTCTCTCTGCGGCGGGGCAAGAGACCCAGTACTTC. Translating gives CASSLSAAGQETQYF.